The T cell receptor beta chain described here comes from a study of PD-1 blockade in classical Hodgkin lymphoma. Study-wide findings and caveats: Newly diagnosed patients had baseline TCR diversity that was reportedly lower than that of healthy donors.

Trimming took 1 base from V and 3 from J; bases not matched to a gene: 6. This CDR3 spans 15 amino acids. Germline V gene sequence: CDR1 SGHAT, CDR2 FQNNGV. This table comes from immunoSEQ multiplex PCR, and its TCRdb copy is limited to in-frame clones, with some not included. The repertoire holds 15,000 to 20,000 clones, with 83% as singletons. As to time point: cycle 4 day 1 (C4D1), after about 6 weeks of nivolumab. Each and every patient relapsed after autologous stem cell transplantation, and patients got differing brentuximab vedotin exposure. Comments on this clone: What it binds is not known.

The TCR comes from a human donor with classical Hodgkin lymphoma. Here the sequenced sample was peripheral blood mononuclear cells (PBMCs), taken before the fourth cycle of nivolumab. The chain combines TRBV11-2 with TRBJ2-7, with TRBD2 matching over 7 bases. The CDR3 DNA follows: TGTGCCAGCAGCTTAGTTGCGGGGGAGTACTACGAGCAGTACTTC. Protein: CASSLVAGEYYEQYF.